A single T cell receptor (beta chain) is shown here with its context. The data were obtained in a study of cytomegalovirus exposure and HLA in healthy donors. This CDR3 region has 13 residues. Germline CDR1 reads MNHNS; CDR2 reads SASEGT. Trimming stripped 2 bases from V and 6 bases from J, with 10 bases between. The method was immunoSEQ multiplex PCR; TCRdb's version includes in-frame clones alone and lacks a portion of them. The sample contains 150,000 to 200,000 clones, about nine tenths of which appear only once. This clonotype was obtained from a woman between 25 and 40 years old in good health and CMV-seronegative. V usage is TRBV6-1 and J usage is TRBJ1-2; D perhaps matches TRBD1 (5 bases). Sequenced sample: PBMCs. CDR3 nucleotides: TGTGCCAGCAGTGAAATCGCAGGGAATGGCTACACCTTC. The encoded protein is CASSEIAGNGYTF.